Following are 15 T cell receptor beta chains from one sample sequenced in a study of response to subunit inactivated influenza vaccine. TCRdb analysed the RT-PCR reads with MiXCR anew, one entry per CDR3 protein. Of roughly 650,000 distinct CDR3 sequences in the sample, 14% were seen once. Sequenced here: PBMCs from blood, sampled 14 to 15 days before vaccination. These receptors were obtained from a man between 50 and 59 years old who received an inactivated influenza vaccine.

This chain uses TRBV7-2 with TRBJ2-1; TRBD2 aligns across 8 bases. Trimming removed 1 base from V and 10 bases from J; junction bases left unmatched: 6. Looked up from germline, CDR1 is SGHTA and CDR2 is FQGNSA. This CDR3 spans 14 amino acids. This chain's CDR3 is CASSLDSGGREQFF. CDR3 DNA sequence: TGTGCCAGCAGCTTAGATTCCGGCGGGAGGGAGCAGTTCTTC.

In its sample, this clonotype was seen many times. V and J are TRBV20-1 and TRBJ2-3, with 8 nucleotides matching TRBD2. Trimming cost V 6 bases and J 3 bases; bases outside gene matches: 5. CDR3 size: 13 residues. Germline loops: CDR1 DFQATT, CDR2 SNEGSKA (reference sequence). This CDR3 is CSAIAGRTDTQYF. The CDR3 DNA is TGCAGTGCAATAGCGGGGAGGACAGATACGCAGTATTTT.

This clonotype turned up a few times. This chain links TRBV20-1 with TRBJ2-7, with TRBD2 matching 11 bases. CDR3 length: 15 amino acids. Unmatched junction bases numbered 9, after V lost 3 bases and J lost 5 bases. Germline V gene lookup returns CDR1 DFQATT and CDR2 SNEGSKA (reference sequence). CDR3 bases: TGCAGTGCTAGTGCGACTAGCGGGATGAAAAACGAGCAGTACTTC. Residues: CSASATSGMKNEQYF.

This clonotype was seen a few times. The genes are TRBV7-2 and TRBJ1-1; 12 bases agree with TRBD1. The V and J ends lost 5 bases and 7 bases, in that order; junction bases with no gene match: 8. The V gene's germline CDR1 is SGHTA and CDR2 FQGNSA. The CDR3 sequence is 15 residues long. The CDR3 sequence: CASSKTGTGGNEAFF. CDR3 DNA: TGTGCCAGCAGCAAGACCGGGACAGGGGGCAATGAAGCTTTCTTT.

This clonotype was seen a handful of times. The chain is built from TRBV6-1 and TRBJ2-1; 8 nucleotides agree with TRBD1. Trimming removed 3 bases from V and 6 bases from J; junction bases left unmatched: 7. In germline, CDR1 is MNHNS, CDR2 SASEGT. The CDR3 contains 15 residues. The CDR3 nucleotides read TGTGCCAGCAGTGAGCAGGGGGCGCCATTCAATGAGCAGTTCTTC. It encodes CASSEQGAPFNEQFF.

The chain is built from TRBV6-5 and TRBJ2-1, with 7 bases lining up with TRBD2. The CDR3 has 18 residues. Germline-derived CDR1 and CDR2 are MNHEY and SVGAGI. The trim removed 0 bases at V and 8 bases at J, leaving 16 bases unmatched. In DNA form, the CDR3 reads TGTGCCAGCAGTTACTCGATTATCACTCGCGGGGGTTTCGATGAGCAGTTCTTC. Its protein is CASSYSIITRGGFDEQFF.

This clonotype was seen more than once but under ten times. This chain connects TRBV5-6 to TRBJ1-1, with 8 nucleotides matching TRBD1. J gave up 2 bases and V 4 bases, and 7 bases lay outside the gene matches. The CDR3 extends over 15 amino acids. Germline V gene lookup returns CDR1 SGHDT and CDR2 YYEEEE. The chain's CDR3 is CASSGTGKANTEAFF. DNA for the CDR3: TGTGCCAGCAGCGGGACAGGTAAAGCTAACACTGAAGCTTTCTTT. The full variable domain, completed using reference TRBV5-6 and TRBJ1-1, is DAGVTQSPTHLIKTRGQQVTLRCSPKSGHDTVSWYQQALGQGPQFIFQYYEEEERQRGNFPDRFSGHQFPNYSSELNVNALLLGDSALYLCASSGTGKANTEAFFGQGTRLTVV.

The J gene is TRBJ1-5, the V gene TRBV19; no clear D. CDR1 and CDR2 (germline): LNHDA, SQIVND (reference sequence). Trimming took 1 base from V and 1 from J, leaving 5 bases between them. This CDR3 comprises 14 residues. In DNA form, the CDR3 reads TGTGCCAGTAGTATAGGCACCAGCAATCAGCCCCAGCATTTT. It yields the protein CASSIGTSNQPQHF.

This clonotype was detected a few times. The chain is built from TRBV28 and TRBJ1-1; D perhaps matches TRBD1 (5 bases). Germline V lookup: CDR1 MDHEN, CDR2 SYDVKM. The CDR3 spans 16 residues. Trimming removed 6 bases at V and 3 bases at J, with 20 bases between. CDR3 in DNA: TGTGCCAGCAGAACCCATAGGGGTATTCGGGACACTGAAGCTTTCTTT. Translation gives CASRTHRGIRDTEAFF.

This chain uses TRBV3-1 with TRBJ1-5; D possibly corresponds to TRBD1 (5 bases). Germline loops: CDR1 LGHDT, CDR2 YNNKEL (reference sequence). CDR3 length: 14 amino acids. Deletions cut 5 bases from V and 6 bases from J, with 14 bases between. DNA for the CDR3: TGTGCCAGCAGCTTGGGGGGAAGAAGTCAGCCCCAGCATTTT. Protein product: CASSLGGRSQPQHF. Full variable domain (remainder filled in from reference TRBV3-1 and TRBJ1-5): DTAVSQTPKYLVTQMGNDKSIKCEQNLGHDTMYWYKQDSKKFLKIMFSYNNKELIINETVPNRFSPKSPDKAHLNLHINSLELGDSAVYFCASSLGGRSQPQHFGDGTRLSIL.

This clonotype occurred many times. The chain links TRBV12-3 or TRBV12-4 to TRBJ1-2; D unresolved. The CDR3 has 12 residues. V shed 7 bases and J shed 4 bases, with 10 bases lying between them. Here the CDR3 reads CASTNWFYGYTF. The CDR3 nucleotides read TGTGCCAGCACCAACTGGTTCTATGGCTACACCTTC.

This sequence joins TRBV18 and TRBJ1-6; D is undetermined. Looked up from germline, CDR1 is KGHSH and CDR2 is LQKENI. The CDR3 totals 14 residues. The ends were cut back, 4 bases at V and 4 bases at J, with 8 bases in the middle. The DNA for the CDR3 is TGTGCCAGCTCACGCAATGGGTATAATTCACCCCTCCACTTT. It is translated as CASSRNGYNSPLHF.

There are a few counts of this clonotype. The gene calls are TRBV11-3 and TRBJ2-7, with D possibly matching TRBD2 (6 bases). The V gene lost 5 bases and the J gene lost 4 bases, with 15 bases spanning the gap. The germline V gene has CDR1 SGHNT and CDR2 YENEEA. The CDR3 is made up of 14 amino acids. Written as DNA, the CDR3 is TGTGCCAGCAGCCGTAGCGGAAATCTTTACGAGCAGTACTTC. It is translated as CASSRSGNLYEQYF.

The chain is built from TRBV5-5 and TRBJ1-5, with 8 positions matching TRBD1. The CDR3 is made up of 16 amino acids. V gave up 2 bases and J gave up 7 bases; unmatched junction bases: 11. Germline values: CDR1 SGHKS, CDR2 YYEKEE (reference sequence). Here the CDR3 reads CASSLEAQGARQPQHF. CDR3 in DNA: TGTGCCAGCAGCTTAGAAGCGCAGGGGGCTCGACAGCCCCAGCATTTT.

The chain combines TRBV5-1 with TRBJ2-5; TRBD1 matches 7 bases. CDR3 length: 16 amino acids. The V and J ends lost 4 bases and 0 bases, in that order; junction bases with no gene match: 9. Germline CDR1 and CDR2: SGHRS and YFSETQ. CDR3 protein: CASSRSGTANQETQYF. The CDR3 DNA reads TGCGCCAGCAGCAGATCCGGGACAGCGAACCAAGAGACCCAGTACTTC.